This TCR beta chain was recorded in a study of CD8+CD57+ T cells in acquired aplastic anemia. Looked up from germline, CDR1 is DFQATT and CDR2 is SNEGSKA (reference sequence). CDR3 size: 16 residues. Worth noting for this clonotype: One end of the junction fails to match germline, which may point to a read error.

Flow cytometry had shown expanded CD8+CD57+ cells in the patients chosen for sequencing. Genomic DNA templated the TCR beta VDJ and CDR3 profiling. MiXCR was run by TCRdb on the reads, yielding one entry per CDR3 protein. The table records fewer than 200,000 distinct CDR3 sequences, approximately 48% of them present only once. The receptor was derived from a human donor with aplastic anemia. Sequencing was performed on sorted CD4+, CD8+, or CD8+CD57+ T cells (not recorded which) from PBMCs. The V and J genes are TRBV20-1 and TRBJ2-2; the D gene is possibly TRBD2 (6 bases). CDR3 region: CSARDVGGMNTGELSF. CDR3 nucleotides: TGCAGTGCTAGAGATGTTGGCGGGATGAACACCGGGGAGCTGTCTTTT.